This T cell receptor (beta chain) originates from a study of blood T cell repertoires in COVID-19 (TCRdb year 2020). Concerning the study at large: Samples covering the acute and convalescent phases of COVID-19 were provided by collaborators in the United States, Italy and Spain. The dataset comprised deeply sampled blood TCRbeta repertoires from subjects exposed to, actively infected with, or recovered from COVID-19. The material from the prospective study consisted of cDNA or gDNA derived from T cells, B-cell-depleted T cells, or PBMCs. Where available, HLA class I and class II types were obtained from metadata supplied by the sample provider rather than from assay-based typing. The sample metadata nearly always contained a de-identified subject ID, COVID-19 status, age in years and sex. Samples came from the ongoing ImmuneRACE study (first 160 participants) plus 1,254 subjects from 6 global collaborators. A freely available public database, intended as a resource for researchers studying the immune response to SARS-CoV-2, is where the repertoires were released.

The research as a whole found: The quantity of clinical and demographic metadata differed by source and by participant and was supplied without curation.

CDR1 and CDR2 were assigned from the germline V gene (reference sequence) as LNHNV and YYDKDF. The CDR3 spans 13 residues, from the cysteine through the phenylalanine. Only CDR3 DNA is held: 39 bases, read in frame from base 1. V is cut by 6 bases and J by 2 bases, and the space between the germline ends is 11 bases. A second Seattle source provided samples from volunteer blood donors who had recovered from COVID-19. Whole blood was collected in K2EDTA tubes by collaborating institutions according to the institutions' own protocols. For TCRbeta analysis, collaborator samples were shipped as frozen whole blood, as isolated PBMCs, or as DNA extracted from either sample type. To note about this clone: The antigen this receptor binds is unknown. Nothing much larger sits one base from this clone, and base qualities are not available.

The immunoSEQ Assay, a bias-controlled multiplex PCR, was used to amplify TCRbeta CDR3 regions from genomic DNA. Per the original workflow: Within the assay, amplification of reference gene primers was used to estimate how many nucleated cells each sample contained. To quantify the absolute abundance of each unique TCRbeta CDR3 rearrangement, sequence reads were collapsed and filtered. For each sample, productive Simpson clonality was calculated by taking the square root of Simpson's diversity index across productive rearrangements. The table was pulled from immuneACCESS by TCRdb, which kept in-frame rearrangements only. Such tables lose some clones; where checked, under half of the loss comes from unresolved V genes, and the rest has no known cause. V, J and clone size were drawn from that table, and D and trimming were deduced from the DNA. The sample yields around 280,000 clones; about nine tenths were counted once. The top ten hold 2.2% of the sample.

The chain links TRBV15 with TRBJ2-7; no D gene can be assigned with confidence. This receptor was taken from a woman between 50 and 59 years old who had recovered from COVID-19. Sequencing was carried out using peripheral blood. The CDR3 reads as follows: CATRNTETYEQYF. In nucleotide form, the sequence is TGTGCCACCAGAAACACAGAAACCTACGAGCAGTACTTC.